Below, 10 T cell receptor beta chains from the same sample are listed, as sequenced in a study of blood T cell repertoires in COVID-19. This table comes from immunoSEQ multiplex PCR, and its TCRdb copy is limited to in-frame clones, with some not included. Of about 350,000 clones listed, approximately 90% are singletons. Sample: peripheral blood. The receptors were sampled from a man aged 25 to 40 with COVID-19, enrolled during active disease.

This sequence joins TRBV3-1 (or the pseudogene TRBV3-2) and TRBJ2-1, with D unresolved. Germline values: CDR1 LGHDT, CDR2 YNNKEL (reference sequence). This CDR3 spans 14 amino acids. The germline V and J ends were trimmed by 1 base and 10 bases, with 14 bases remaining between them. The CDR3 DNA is TGTGCCAGCAGCCAAGGGGTGTCAGCCGGGGAGCAGTTCTTC. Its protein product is CASSQGVSAGEQFF.

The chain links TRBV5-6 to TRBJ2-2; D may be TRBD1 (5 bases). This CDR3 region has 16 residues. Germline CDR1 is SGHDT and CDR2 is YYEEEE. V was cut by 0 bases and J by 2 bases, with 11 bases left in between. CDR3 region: CASSLGMQGNTGELFF. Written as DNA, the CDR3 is TGTGCCAGCAGCTTGGGGATGCAGGGTAACACCGGGGAGCTGTTTTTT.

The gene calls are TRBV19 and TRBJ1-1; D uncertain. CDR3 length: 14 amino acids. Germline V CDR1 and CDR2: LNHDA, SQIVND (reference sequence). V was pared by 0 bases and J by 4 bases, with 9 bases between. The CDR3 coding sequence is TGTGCCAGTAGTATAGATAGGAGGGCCACTGAAGCTTTCTTT. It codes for CASSIDRRATEAFF.

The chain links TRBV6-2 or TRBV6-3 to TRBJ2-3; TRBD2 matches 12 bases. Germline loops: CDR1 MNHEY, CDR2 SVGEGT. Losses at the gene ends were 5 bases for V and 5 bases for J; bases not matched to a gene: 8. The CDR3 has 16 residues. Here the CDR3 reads CASSRLAGDGRDTQYF. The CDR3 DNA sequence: TGTGCCAGCAGTCGACTAGCGGGAGATGGAAGAGATACGCAGTATTTT.

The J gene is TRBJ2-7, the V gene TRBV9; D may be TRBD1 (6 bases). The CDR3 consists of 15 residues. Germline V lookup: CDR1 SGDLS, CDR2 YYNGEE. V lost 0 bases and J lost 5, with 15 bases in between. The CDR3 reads CASSVEGRTEDEQYF. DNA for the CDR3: TGTGCCAGCAGCGTAGAGGGTAGGACAGAGGACGAGCAGTACTTC.

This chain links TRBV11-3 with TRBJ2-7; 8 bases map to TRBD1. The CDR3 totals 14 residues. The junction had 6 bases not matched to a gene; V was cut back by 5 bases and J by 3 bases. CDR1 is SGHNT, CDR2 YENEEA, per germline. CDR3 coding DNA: TGTGCCAGCAGCCCCGGACAGGGAAGCTACGAGCAGTACTTC. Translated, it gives CASSPGQGSYEQYF.

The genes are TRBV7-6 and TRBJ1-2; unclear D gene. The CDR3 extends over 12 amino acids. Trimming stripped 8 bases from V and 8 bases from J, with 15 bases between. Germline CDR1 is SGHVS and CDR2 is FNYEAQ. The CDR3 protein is CASSAGEGGYTF. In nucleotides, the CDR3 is TGTGCCAGCTCGGCCGGGGAGGGCGGCTACACCTTC.

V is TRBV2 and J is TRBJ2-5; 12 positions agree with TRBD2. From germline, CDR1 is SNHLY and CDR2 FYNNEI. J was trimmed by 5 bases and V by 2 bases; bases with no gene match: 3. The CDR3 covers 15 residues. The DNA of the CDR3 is TGTGCCAGCAGTGAATACGGACTAGCGGGGGAGACCCAGTACTTC. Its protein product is CASSEYGLAGETQYF.

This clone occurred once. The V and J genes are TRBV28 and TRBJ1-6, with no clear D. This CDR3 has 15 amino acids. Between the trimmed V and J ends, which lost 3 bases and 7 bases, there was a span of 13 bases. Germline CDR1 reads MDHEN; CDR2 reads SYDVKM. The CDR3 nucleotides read TGTGCCAGCAGTTTTCGGTCCGGCGGGAATTCACCCCTCCACTTT. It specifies CASSFRSGGNSPLHF.

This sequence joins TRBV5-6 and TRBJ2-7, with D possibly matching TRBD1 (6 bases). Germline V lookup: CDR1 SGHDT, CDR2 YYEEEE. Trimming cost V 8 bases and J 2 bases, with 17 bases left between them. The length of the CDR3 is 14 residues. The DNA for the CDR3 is TGTGCCAGTAAAATCCGGGACACAGCCTACGAGCAGTACTTC. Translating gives CASKIRDTAYEQYF.